The 26 T cell receptor beta chains in this list originate from one sample, sequenced in a study of blood T cell repertoires in COVID-19. Sequencing was performed with immunoSEQ multiplex PCR; in TCRdb, only in-frame clones are kept and a portion is missing. The table includes about 52,000 clones, approximately 80% detected once. What was sequenced was peripheral blood. Source of these receptors: a man in his 70s with active COVID-19.

The rearrangement joins TRBV6-4 to TRBJ1-2, with D perhaps matching TRBD1 (5 bases). Germline V gene sequence: CDR1 MRHNA, CDR2 SNTAGT. The CDR3 is made up of 15 amino acids. V was pared by 2 bases and J by 8 bases, with 18 bases between. The CDR3 spells CASSDGSRTLAGYTF. The CDR3 region has the DNA TGTGCCAGCAGTGACGGGTCCCGGACATTGGCAGGCTACACCTTC.

The chain recombines TRBV9 with TRBJ2-5; 7 bases line up with TRBD1. CDR3 length: 16 amino acids. V gave up 2 bases and J gave up 5 bases; unmatched junction bases: 12. Per the germline V gene, CDR1 is SGDLS and CDR2 is YYNGEE. CDR3 loop: CASSVSTGQQGETQYF. Written as DNA, the CDR3 is TGTGCCAGCAGCGTGTCGACGGGACAGCAAGGGGAGACCCAGTACTTC.

The chain uses TRBV19 and TRBJ2-1; TRBD2 is a possible D gene (6 bases). CDR1 is LNHDA and CDR2 is SQIVND in the germline V gene (reference sequence). Trimming removed 3 bases at V and 7 bases at J, with 13 bases between. The CDR3 sequence is 14 residues long. Written as DNA, the CDR3 is TGTGCCAGTAGTATTTGGGGGGTGGAGAATGAGCAGTTCTTC. Its protein product is CASSIWGVENEQFF.

The rearrangement uses TRBV9 and TRBJ2-1; D possibly corresponds to TRBD2 (7 bases). CDR1 and CDR2 from the germline V gene are SGDLS and YYNGEE. With 4 bases removed from V and 6 bases from J, the gap between germline ends came to 23 bases. The CDR3 length is 17 residues. The CDR3 DNA reads as TGTGCCAGCAGCCCCCGGGGAGGCGGGGGCCCCCTCAATGAGCAGTTCTTC. This sequence encodes CASSPRGGGGPLNEQFF.

This sequence joins TRBV19 and TRBJ1-6, with D possibly being TRBD1 (5 bases). CDR1 and CDR2 from the germline V gene are LNHDA and SQIVND (reference sequence). The V gene lost 5 bases and the J gene lost 5 bases, with 13 bases spanning the gap. This CDR3 is built from 15 residues. In DNA, the CDR3 is TGTGCCAGTAGTGGGGAGGGACGGAATAATTCACCCCTCCACTTT. Its protein product is CASSGEGRNNSPLHF.

The V and J genes are TRBV5-1 and TRBJ1-3; D may be TRBD1 (6 bases). This CDR3 has 15 residues. Per the germline V gene, CDR1 is SGHRS and CDR2 is YFSETQ. Trimming shortened V by 5 bases and J by 0 bases, and 12 bases separated the two germline ends. The CDR3 here is CASRPTGFSGNTIYF. The CDR3 DNA reads as TGCGCCAGCAGACCCACAGGGTTCTCTGGAAACACCATATATTTT.

This clone has just one count. This sequence joins TRBV5-1 and TRBJ2-7, with 7 bases aligning to TRBD2. The CDR3 runs to 15 residues. Trimming took 4 bases from V and 0 from J; bases not matched to a gene: 7. Looked up from germline, CDR1 is SGHRS and CDR2 is YFSETQ. The CDR3 DNA reads as TGCGCCAGCAGCACGCGTGCTAGCGGCTCCTACGAGCAGTACTTC. This codes for CASSTRASGSYEQYF. Full variable domain (outside the CDR3, taken from reference TRBV5-1 and TRBJ2-7): KAGVTQTPRYLIKTRGQQVTLSCSPISGHRSVSWYQQTPGQGLQFLFEYFSETQRNKGNFPGRFSGRQFSNSRSEMNVSTLELGDSALYLCASSTRASGSYEQYFGPGTRLTVT.

A single count supports this clone. The chain employs TRBV2 and TRBJ2-7; D is perhaps TRBD1 (6 bases). The CDR3 runs 14 residues. Germline CDR1 is SNHLY and CDR2 is FYNNEI. V was trimmed by 7 bases and J by 3 bases, leaving 16 bases between them. The CDR3 reads CASKVDRLNYEQYF. The CDR3 DNA follows: TGTGCCAGCAAGGTAGACAGGTTAAACTACGAGCAGTACTTC.

This clone was observed once. V and J are TRBV7-9 and TRBJ1-1, with a possible D match to TRBD1 (5 bases). V was shortened by 5 bases and J by 4 bases, with 11 bases between the two germline ends. In germline, CDR1 is SEHNR, CDR2 FQNEAQ (reference sequence). The CDR3 consists of 13 residues. The CDR3 region is CASSDRQTTEAFF. In DNA form, the CDR3 reads TGTGCCAGCAGCGACCGACAGACCACTGAAGCTTTCTTT.

In DNA form, the CDR3 reads TGTGCCAGCAGCTCGGGAGGGTCCATACATGAAGCTTTCTTT. This codes for CASSSGGSIHEAFF. V usage is TRBV7-3 and J usage is TRBJ1-1; D unclear. The length of the CDR3 is 14 residues. V shed 4 bases and J shed 7 bases, with 16 bases lying between them. The germline CDR1 and CDR2 sequences are SGHTA and FQGTGA.

The J gene is TRBJ2-3, the V gene TRBV3-1 (or the pseudogene TRBV3-2); tentatively, D is TRBD2 (5 bases). From germline, CDR1 is LGHDT and CDR2 YNNKEL (reference sequence). V lost 4 bases and J 3 bases, leaving 11 bases between the germline ends. The length of the CDR3 is 14 residues. This CDR3 is CASSPASLTDTQYF. In DNA form, the CDR3 reads TGTGCCAGCAGCCCGGCTAGCCTAACAGATACGCAGTATTTT.

The V gene is TRBV24-1, the J gene TRBJ2-6, with D uncertain. Looked up from germline, CDR1 is KGHDR and CDR2 is SFDVKD. Trimming removed 5 bases from V and 0 bases from J, with 4 bases in between. The CDR3 covers 14 residues. Here the CDR3 DNA reads TGTGCCACCAGTGCAAACTCTGGGGCCAACGTCCTGACTTTC. This translates into CATSANSGANVLTF.

The chain is built from TRBV7-2 and TRBJ1-2; 10 bases fit TRBD1. Per germline, CDR1 SGHTA and CDR2 FQGNSA. Trimming cost V 4 bases and J 4 bases; bases outside gene matches: 6. The CDR3 covers 15 residues. The CDR3 loop is CASSSGQGNVYGYTF. In DNA, the CDR3 is TGTGCCAGCAGCTCGGGACAGGGGAACGTCTATGGCTACACCTTC. Together with reference TRBV7-2 and TRBJ1-2, the CDR3 gives the full variable domain: GAGVSQSPSNKVTEKGKDVELRCDPISGHTALYWYRQSLGQGLEFLIYFQGNSAPDKSGLPSDRFSAERTGGSVSTLTIQRTQQEDSAVYLCASSSGQGNVYGYTFGSGTRLTVV.

This chain links TRBV5-1 with TRBJ1-2, with D uncertain. The germline V and J ends were trimmed by 4 bases and 4 bases, with 8 bases remaining between them. CDR3 length equals 12 residues. Germline CDR1 and CDR2: SGHRS and YFSETQ. The CDR3 sequence: CASSPDIYGYTF. The CDR3 nucleotides are TGCGCCAGCAGCCCTGACATCTATGGCTACACCTTC.

V gene TRBV11-3 combines with J gene TRBJ2-5; 7 bases match TRBD2. From germline, CDR1 is SGHNT and CDR2 YENEEA. The CDR3 extends over 14 amino acids. Trimming at V came to 5 bases and at J to 3 bases, leaving 6 bases not matched to a gene. The CDR3: CASSTRDYEETQYF. In DNA form, the CDR3 reads TGTGCCAGCAGCACCCGGGACTACGAAGAGACCCAGTACTTC.

This chain links TRBV4-1 with TRBJ1-3; D gene uncertain. Germline CDR1 and CDR2: MGHRA and YSYEKL. The CDR3 covers 14 residues. The germline V and J ends were trimmed by 0 bases and 7 bases, with 10 bases remaining between them. The CDR3 DNA sequence: TGCGCCAGCAGCCAAGATCGGGGAGGCAACACCATATATTTT. Protein: CASSQDRGGNTIYF.

About this clone itself: A junction end diverges from the germline sequence, so it may reflect a read error. The gene calls are TRBV6-6 and TRBJ2-7; TRBD1 aligns across 7 bases. The CDR3 is 14 residues long. Germline-derived CDR1 and CDR2 are MNHNY and SVGAGI (reference sequence). CDR3 residues: CASSYSGTATSGHF. The CDR3 DNA reads as TGTGCCAGCAGTTACTCAGGGACAGCGACATCAGGGCACTTC.

The chain has TRBV6-5 and TRBJ2-1, with D uncertain. Germline loops: CDR1 MNHEY, CDR2 SVGAGI. Between the trimmed V and J ends, which lost 6 bases and 1 base, there was a span of 13 bases. The CDR3 has 15 residues. This CDR3 is CASRPSRLSYNEQFF. The CDR3 DNA follows: TGTGCCAGCAGGCCAAGTAGACTTTCCTACAATGAGCAGTTCTTC.

This clone showed up just once. The chain joins TRBV7-3 to TRBJ2-2, with 7 bases matching TRBD1. V was pared by 5 bases and J by 0 bases, with 9 bases of the junction left unmatched. Looked up from germline, CDR1 is SGHTA and CDR2 is FQGTGA. There are 17 residues in the CDR3. DNA for the CDR3: TGTGCCAGCAGCCCAGGTCCCCAGGGGGCGAACACCGGGGAGCTGTTTTTT. Encoded protein: CASSPGPQGANTGELFF.

The chain uses TRBV4-1 and TRBJ1-1; perhaps TRBD1 as D (6 bases). The length of the CDR3 is 16 residues. V lost 3 bases and J lost 5, with 19 bases in between. Germline V gives CDR1 MGHRA, CDR2 YSYEKL. As DNA, the CDR3 is TGCGCCAGCAGCCAGCACTCGTCAGGGGTTGGTACTGAAGCTTTCTTT. This encodes CASSQHSSGVGTEAFF.

This sequence joins TRBV4-2 and TRBJ1-5; no clear D. Trimming took off 2 bases at V and 7 bases at J, with 15 bases between the two ends. Germline CDR1 is LGHNA and CDR2 is YNFKEQ. The CDR3 sequence is 15 residues long. The CDR3 region has the DNA TGTGCCAGCAGCCAAATGGTCTCGAGAAGCCAGCCCCAGCATTTT. This codes for CASSQMVSRSQPQHF.

The V gene is TRBV19, the J gene TRBJ2-7; TRBD1 aligns across 12 bases. V lost 6 bases, J lost 5 bases, and 11 bases stayed unmatched. This CDR3 is built from 16 residues. Germline loops: CDR1 LNHDA, CDR2 SQIVND (reference sequence). The CDR3 loop is CASSVRPGTGGHEQYF. In DNA form, the CDR3 reads TGTGCCAGTAGCGTAAGACCCGGGACAGGGGGCCACGAGCAGTACTTC.

This clone was picked up one time. The chain combines TRBV2 with TRBJ2-3; D possibly corresponds to TRBD2 (5 bases). This CDR3 comprises 12 residues. Trimming left V 4 bases short and J 7 bases short, with 9 bases between. Per germline, CDR1 SNHLY and CDR2 FYNNEI. CDR3 in DNA: TGTGCCAGCAGTGGGGAGCGAAATACGCAGTATTTT. This sequence encodes CASSGERNTQYF.

The chain is built from TRBV19 and TRBJ2-7; D not certain. Germline V CDR1 and CDR2: LNHDA, SQIVND (reference sequence). The CDR3 runs to 15 residues. V was trimmed by 0 bases and J by 2 bases, leaving 11 bases between them. In DNA form, the CDR3 reads TGTGCCAGTAGTATAGAGGCTCAGGCTCCCTACGAGCAGTACTTC. Encoded protein: CASSIEAQAPYEQYF.

The rearrangement links TRBV4-1 to TRBJ1-2, with D possibly matching TRBD1 (6 bases). The CDR3 runs 13 residues. Trimming took 1 base from V and 10 from J, leaving 13 bases between them. From germline, CDR1 is MGHRA and CDR2 YSYEKL. CDR3 nucleotides: TGCGCCAGCAGCCAAGGGACAGATCCACTCTACACCTTC. This gives the protein CASSQGTDPLYTF.

The CDR3 is CASSPKPRTGGSEKLFF. Written as DNA, the CDR3 is TGTGCCAGCAGCCCTAAGCCGAGGACAGGGGGTTCGGAAAAACTGTTTTTT. The rearrangement uses TRBV11-2 and TRBJ1-4, with 10 bases that match TRBD1. Germline CDR1 is SGHAT and CDR2 is FQNNGV. Trimming at V came to 5 bases and at J to 8 bases, leaving 14 bases not matched to a gene. This CDR3 contains 17 residues.